The count of the clone carrying this T cell receptor beta chain is one. The target antigen is unknown. The data belong to a study of shared clonotypes between healthy human individuals. Study-wide findings and caveats: Sharing across four donors was highest in naive CD4 (roughly 5%) and lowest in memory CD8 (roughly 0.4%).

The germline CDR1 and CDR2 sequences are SGHDN and FVKESK. Trimming took 3 bases from V and 2 from J, leaving 7 bases between them. The CDR3 is 13 amino acids. Only in-frame clones appear in the TCRdb table, and some are missing; sequencing was by immunoSEQ multiplex PCR. Among roughly 2,000,000 clones listed, 90% to 95% were seen once. Cells designated naive CD8 were CD45RO-negative and were positively selected for CCR7, with terminally differentiated effector memory CD45RA+ cells excluded. All the donors were Caucasian adults who lived in Nashville, Tennessee. The sequenced sample was naive CD8+ T cells from PBMCs. The genes are TRBV14 and TRBJ1-1, with D hard to call. The receptor was derived from a man between 18 and 35 years old in good health. Some clones in this sample may be carry-over from other donors' samples. CDR3 loop: CASSHGLNTEAFF. CDR3 nucleotides: TGTGCCAGCAGCCATGGGTTAAACACTGAAGCTTTCTTT.